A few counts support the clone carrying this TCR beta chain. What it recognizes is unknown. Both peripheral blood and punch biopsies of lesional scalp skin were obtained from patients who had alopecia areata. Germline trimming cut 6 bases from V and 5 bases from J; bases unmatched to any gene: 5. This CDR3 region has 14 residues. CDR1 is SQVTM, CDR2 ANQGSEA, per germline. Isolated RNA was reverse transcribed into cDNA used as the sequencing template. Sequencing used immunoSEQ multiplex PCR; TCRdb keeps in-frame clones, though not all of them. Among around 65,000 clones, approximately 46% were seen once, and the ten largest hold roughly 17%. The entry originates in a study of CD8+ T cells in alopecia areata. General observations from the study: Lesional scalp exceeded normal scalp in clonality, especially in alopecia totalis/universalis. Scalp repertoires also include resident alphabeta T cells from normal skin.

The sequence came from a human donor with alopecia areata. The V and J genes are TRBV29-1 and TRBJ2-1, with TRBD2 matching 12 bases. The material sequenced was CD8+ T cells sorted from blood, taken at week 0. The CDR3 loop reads CSVPTSGRHNEQFF. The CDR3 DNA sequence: TGCAGCGTACCGACTAGCGGGAGACACAATGAGCAGTTCTTC.